This paragraph reports one TCR beta chain. Its target is unknown. These data come from a study of response to subunit inactivated influenza vaccine. The study's findings and limits: The authors suggested that few new T cells are recruited per seasonal influenza vaccination.

In TCRdb, the RT-PCR reads were re-called with MiXCR into one record per CDR3 protein. The sample consists of about 480,000 distinct CDR3 sequences, 25% of them appearing once. Germline lookup yields CDR1 DFQATT and CDR2 SNEGSKA (reference sequence). Trimming shortened V by 7 bases and J by 0 bases, and 10 bases separated the two germline ends. The CDR3 extends over 12 amino acids. The J gene is TRBJ2-7, the V gene TRBV20-1, with D uncertain. The TCR was taken from a man aged 50 to 59 who received an inactivated influenza vaccine. This specimen consisted of CD4+ T cells sorted from PBMCs, obtained 4 to 6 days after vaccination. The CDR3 sequence: CSVAKHSYEQYF. The CDR3 DNA reads as TGCAGTGTGGCCAAACACTCCTACGAGCAGTACTTC.